This TCR beta chain was sequenced for a study of shared clonotypes between healthy human individuals. Overall study context: Three men and a couple of women, aged 18 to 49, were donors.

Germline V gene sequence: CDR1 SGHRS, CDR2 YFSETQ. This CDR3 is 15 amino acids long. Losses at the gene ends were 0 bases for V and 5 bases for J; bases not matched to a gene: 7. Findings and limits, study-wide: Roughly 5% of naive CD4 clonotypes were common to a few donors.

As concerns this clone: Its matching antigen is unknown.

Clones were sequenced by immunoSEQ multiplex PCR, and TCRdb holds only the in-frame ones, with some missing. The top ten clones hold 0.3% to 0.45% of a sample with more than 1.2 million clones, just under 99% of them seen once. The chain carries TRBV5-1 and TRBJ1-1, with 7 bases that match TRBD1. Sequencing used naive CD4+ T cells sorted from blood. Subset: CD45RA+ positively selected. The clonotype comes from a young man in good health. The CDR3 loop is CASSLAAGGGTEAFF. Here the CDR3 DNA reads TGCGCCAGCAGCTTGGCCGCAGGGGGAGGGACTGAAGCTTTCTTT.